This TCR beta chain was identified during a study of T cells of healthy individuals. CDR1 is DFQATT and CDR2 is SNEGSKA in the germline V gene (reference sequence). This CDR3 spans 13 amino acids. V shed 3 bases and J 4 bases; nucleotides not matched to a gene: 5. The table lists this clonotype with many counts. TCRdb re-called the 5' RACE reads through MiXCR, storing one row per CDR3 protein. In the table there are some 41,000 distinct CDR3 sequences, approximately 5% of which are singletons. The receptor was derived from a human donor in good health. The chain employs TRBV20-1 and TRBJ1-2; 7 bases are a match to TRBD1. CDR3 sequence: CSARGTETYGYTF. The CDR3, as DNA: TGCAGTGCTAGGGGGACAGAGACCTATGGCTACACCTTC.